What follows is one T cell receptor beta chain and its context. What this receptor recognizes is not known. No per-base quality is available; no much larger clone lies one base away. The CDR3 regions of human TCRbeta chains were analyzed by immunosequencing. Under the source paper's analysis protocol: TCRs in the repertoires were compared against a reference library of SARS-CoV-2-specific TCRs that had been generated with the MIRA antigen-specificity platform. Breadth was defined as the fraction of unique TCRs that were SARS-CoV-2-associated, and depth was defined as the fraction of total T cells that were SARS-CoV-2-associated. Using the MIRA data, every spike-specific TCR was mapped to the spike region that the TCR reacted to and assigned to either a CD4 or a CD8 class. Log10-transformed breadth and depth values were compared by one-way ANOVA with Sidak's multiple comparisons tests. This is the immuneACCESS table as TCRdb keeps it, with only in-frame sequences that have V and J called. A part of the clones is gone; compared with another copy, unresolved V genes explain less than half, and the rest is unexplained. That table supplies the V and J calls and clone size; D and trimming were determined from the DNA. The sample records tens of thousands of clones, roughly nine tenths of which are singletons. 5.3% of the sample is held by the ten biggest clonotypes.

This entry comes from a study of T cell responses to AZD1222 COVID-19 vaccine (dated by TCRdb to 2020 to 2023). About the investigation overall: TCR sequencing was performed for roughly 250 trial participants, of whom some 200 were given two doses of AZD1222 and 26 were given two doses of MenACWY control vaccine. Enrollment into the trials was organized by age into subgroups of 18-55, 56-69 and 70-plus years, and those subgroups contained approximately 150, 30 and 60 TCR-sequenced participants, respectively.

What the authors observed across the whole study: After two AZD1222 doses, both the breadth and the depth of spike-specific TCRs were significantly higher than at day 0 and than in MenACWY recipients. The 56-69-year group was small, and its depth increase did not reach significance, likely because of low power. CD4 TCRs associated with the vaccine covered the entire spike protein, and the dominant responses were in regions 160-218 and 743-854. Conclusions about previously exposed vaccinees are limited, since just 5 or 6 AZD1222 recipients were seropositive for SARS-CoV-2 at baseline. Because no day 14 peak-response samples were available, repertoires were characterized only after the peak T cell response. Reportedly, almost half of the unique spike-specific TCRs recognized epitopes lying outside the regions that are mutated in the B.1.351 and B.1.1.7 variants. Participants were mostly white British, with more females than males. The authors suggested clonal diversity may have been underestimated.

The intended sense of this specimen's time point label: about 28 days (+/-7) after the second vaccine dose. AZD1222 recipients whose second dose came at about 4 weeks and those whose second dose came at about 12 weeks were combined into one group, since spike-specific TCR depth and breadth did not differ between the two schedules. Samples from vaccinated people were obtained from the UK trials COV001 and COV002, which included a single-blind randomized controlled phase 2/3 trial of AZD1222 (ChAdOx1 nCoV-19) in healthy adults. For TCRbeta chain sequencing, PBMC samples from trial participants were taken at day 0 and at day 28 after the second dose. This receptor was taken from an adult who received the AZD1222 COVID-19 vaccine. The sample consisted of peripheral blood, taken 28 days after the second AZD1222 dose.

The CDR3 loop reads CASSPTGGAESPLHF. The DNA sequence is as follows: TGTGCCAGCTCACCAACGGGGGGGGCAGAATCACCCCTCCACTTT. Recombination connected TRBV18 to TRBJ1-6; TRBD1 is possibly the D segment (6 matching bases). From its cysteine to its phenylalanine, the CDR3 spans 15 amino acids. Of the read, only the CDR3 DNA is kept; its 45 bases are in frame from base 1. Trimming at the junction amounts to 2 bases on V and 10 bases on J, and the germline ends lie 15 bases apart. CDR1 and CDR2 are read off the germline V gene as KGHSH and LQKENI.